The source of this T cell receptor beta chain is a study of cytomegalovirus exposure and HLA in healthy donors. General study points: TCR beta sequences reportedly predicted most subjects' HLA-A and HLA-B alleles accurately.

Concerning this clone: Its antigen is unidentified.

The PCR contained 60 Vbeta and 13 Jbeta primers. Sequenced by immunoSEQ multiplex PCR; TCRdb stores in-frame clones only, minus some. The sample has more than 70,000 clones; over 75% are singletons. Input material: PBMCs. The TCR sequence derives from a boy aged 5-17 years in good health and CMV-seronegative.

This chain's CDR3 is CSVDLGQPAETQYF. The CDR3 region has the DNA TGCAGCGTCGATCTGGGACAGCCCGCGGAGACCCAGTACTTC. The rearrangement uses TRBV29-1 and TRBJ2-5; 7 positions agree with TRBD1. The length of the CDR3 is 14 residues. V lost 6 bases and J lost 5; bases outside the gene matches: 12. Germline lookup yields CDR1 SQVTM and CDR2 ANQGSEA.